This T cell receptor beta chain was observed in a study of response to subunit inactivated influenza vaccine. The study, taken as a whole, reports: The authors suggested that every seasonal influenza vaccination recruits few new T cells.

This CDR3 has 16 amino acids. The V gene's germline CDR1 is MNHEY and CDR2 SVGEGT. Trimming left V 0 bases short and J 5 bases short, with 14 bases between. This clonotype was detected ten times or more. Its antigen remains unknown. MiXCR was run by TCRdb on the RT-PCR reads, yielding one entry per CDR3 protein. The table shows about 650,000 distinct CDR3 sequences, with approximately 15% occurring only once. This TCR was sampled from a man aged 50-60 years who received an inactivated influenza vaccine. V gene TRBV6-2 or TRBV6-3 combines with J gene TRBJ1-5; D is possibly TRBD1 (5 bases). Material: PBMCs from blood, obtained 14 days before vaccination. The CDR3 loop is CASSYSPGVGDQPQHF. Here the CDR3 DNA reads TGTGCCAGCAGTTACTCGCCGGGGGTAGGAGATCAGCCCCAGCATTTT.